The TCR beta chain under discussion was sequenced for a study of blood T cell repertoires in COVID-19. Study at large: Specimens from acute and convalescent COVID-19 originated in the United States, Italy and Spain.

Some clones are missing from TCRdb's copy, which holds only in-frame ones; the method was immunoSEQ multiplex PCR. There are under 200,000 clones in the sample; 76% occur only once, and roughly 3.7% lies in the top ten. There are 14 residues in the CDR3. The germline V gene has CDR1 SGHDT and CDR2 YYEEEE. The V end was cut by 2 bases, the J end by 5 bases, with 13 bases between. The TCR sequence derives from a woman of 80 years or more with acute or convalescent COVID-19. This rearrangement joins TRBV5-6 to TRBJ1-1; a possible D gene is TRBD1 (5 bases). The sample was peripheral blood. The CDR3 protein is CASSFSPGGTEAFF. CDR3 nucleotides: TGTGCCAGCAGCTTCTCGCCGGGGGGGACTGAAGCTTTCTTT.